This TCR beta chain was recovered during a study of blood T cell repertoires in COVID-19. Authors' analysis steps: Cell counts per sample came from amplifying reference gene primers. The method was immunoSEQ multiplex PCR; TCRdb's version includes in-frame clones alone and lacks a portion of them. Clonal size and the V and J genes are those of that table, whereas D and trimming came from the DNA. Among 100,000 to 150,000 clones, roughly 86% were seen once, and the ten largest hold around 10%. This CDR3 has 12 amino acids. Germline CDR1 reads SQVTM; CDR2 reads ANQGSEA. V lost 6 bases and J lost 6, with 15 bases in between. The sample holds a few counts of this clone.

The chain recombines TRBV29-1 with TRBJ2-7, with a tentative D call TRBD2 (5 bases). The sequencing sample was made of peripheral blood. This TCR was recovered from a woman between 65 and 79 years old with COVID-19, enrolled during active disease. The CDR3 loop is CSVSSLGSEQYF. The CDR3 DNA is TGCAGCGTCTCATCTTTGGGGAGCGAGCAGTACTTC.